This entry lists 5 T cell receptor beta chains sequenced from one sample in a study of blood T cells in healthy people across ages. For the second PCR, which ran for roughly 6 to 12 cycles, a sample-barcoded 5' primer and a J-beta primer mix were used. TCRdb processed the 5' RACE reads anew with MiXCR; each CDR3 protein has one entry. Here the sample spans roughly 1 million distinct CDR3 sequences, under 30% being singletons. The sample was also linked to a second study, of T cells of mothers and their children.

The sample comprised blood. These receptors were obtained from a girl aged 2-10 years in good health.

Concerning this clonotype itself: One junction end does not reproduce the germline sequence, and a read error may be involved. The chain uses TRBV12-3 or TRBV12-4 and TRBJ2-5, with D uncertain. The CDR3 is 12 residues long. CDR3 sequence: CASSLGRVRRFF. DNA of the CDR3: TGTGCCAGCAGTTTAGGAAGGGTGCGTCGGTTCTTC.

This rearrangement joins TRBV19 to TRBJ1-5; D is undetermined. CDR3 length: 12 residues. Between the trimmed V and J ends, which lost 8 bases and 6 bases, there was a span of 11 bases. The germline V gene has CDR1 LNHDA and CDR2 SQIVND (reference sequence). The CDR3 DNA reads TGTGCCAGTTCTGGGGTAGTTCAGCCCCAGCATTTT. It translates to CASSGVVQPQHF.

This chain uses TRBV20-1 with TRBJ2-4; no firm D call. The germline V and J ends were trimmed by 0 bases and 0 bases, with 15 bases remaining between them. Germline lookup yields CDR1 DFQATT and CDR2 SNEGSKA (reference sequence). The CDR3 contains 17 residues. CDR3 residues: CSARDANLILAKNIQYF. DNA of the CDR3: TGCAGTGCTAGAGATGCGAATCTCATTCTAGCCAAAAACATTCAGTACTTC.

The chain combines TRBV29-1 with TRBJ1-5; 8 positions match TRBD1. The CDR3 is 13 residues long. Germline CDR1 SQVTM, CDR2 ANQGSEA. The V segment lost 6 bases and the J segment 5 bases; nucleotides outside the gene matches: 6. The DNA of the CDR3 is TGCAGCGTCTCCAGGGGGCGAGATCAGCCCCAGCATTTT. Its translation is CSVSRGRDQPQHF.

This clonotype has just a few counts. The chain recombines TRBV12-3 or TRBV12-4 with TRBJ1-6; TRBD1 is a possible D gene (5 bases). Trimming took off 2 bases at V and 7 bases at J, with 9 bases between the two ends. The CDR3 consists of 14 residues. The CDR3 bases are TGTGCCAGCAGTTTAAGGACAATGAATTCACCCCTCCACTTT. Translation gives CASSLRTMNSPLHF.